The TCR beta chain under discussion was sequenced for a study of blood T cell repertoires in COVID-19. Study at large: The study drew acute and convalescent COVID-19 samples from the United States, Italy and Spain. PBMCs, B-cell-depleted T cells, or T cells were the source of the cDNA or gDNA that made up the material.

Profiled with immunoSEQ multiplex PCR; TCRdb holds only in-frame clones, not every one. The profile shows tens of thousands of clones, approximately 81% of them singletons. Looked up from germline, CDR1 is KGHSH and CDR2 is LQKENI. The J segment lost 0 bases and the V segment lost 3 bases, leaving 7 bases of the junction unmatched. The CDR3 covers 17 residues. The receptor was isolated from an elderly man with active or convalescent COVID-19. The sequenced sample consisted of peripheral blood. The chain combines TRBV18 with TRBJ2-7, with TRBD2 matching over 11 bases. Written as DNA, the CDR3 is TGTGCCAGCTCACCCTTTAGTGGGACTAGCGGCTCCTACGAGCAGTACTTC. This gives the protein CASSPFSGTSGSYEQYF.